Listed below are T cell receptor beta chains from one sample, sequenced in a study of OX40 agonist ivuxolimab in advanced cancers. TCRdb keeps only in-frame clones here, not all; method: immunoSEQ multiplex PCR. Of 55,000 to 70,000 clones listed, around four fifths are singletons. The sample consisted of CD4+ or CD8+ T cells sorted from blood, taken in a trial of the OX40 agonist ivuxolimab. The receptors derive from an adult with an advanced solid tumor such as melanoma, head and neck, liver or kidney cancer. CDR3s include the opening cysteine and the closing phenylalanine or tryptophan. Fields, in order: J gene, D gene, clone size, V gene, CDR3 DNA, CDR3 protein. D genes are given only for firm matches. Expanded clones are given a class, and other clones once, few, many or no size at all.

j_call: TRBJ1-5; d_call: TRBD1; clone_size: .; v_call: TRBV25-1; cdr3_nt: TGTGCCAGCAGTGAATCGGACACAAGGGGGCGAGATCAGCCCCAGCATTTT; cdr3_aa: CASSESDTRGRDQPQHF
j_call: TRBJ2-2; d_call: .; clone_size: .; v_call: TRBV2; cdr3_nt: TGTGCCAGCAGTGAGGACACCGGGGAGCTGTTTTTT; cdr3_aa: CASSEDTGELFF
j_call: TRBJ2-2; d_call: TRBD1; clone_size: .; v_call: TRBV2; cdr3_nt: TGTGCCAGCAGTCCGGGACAGGGTAAAAGAGGGGGTACCGGGGAGCTGTTTTTT; cdr3_aa: CASSPGQGKRGGTGELFF
j_call: TRBJ1-1; d_call: .; clone_size: .; v_call: TRBV7-6; cdr3_nt: TGTGCCAGCAGCTTAGCAGCGGTGAACACTGAAGCTTTCTTT; cdr3_aa: CASSLAAVNTEAFF
j_call: TRBJ2-1; d_call: .; clone_size: .; v_call: TRBV11-3; cdr3_nt: TGTGCCAGCAGCCCCTCCTACAATGAGCAGTTCTTC; cdr3_aa: CASSPSYNEQFF
j_call: TRBJ2-1; d_call: .; clone_size: .; v_call: TRBV6-5; cdr3_nt: TGTGCCAGCAGTTACCGGGCTAGCAAGGGGGGGAATGAGCAGTTCTTC; cdr3_aa: CASSYRASKGGNEQFF
j_call: TRBJ2-3; d_call: .; clone_size: .; v_call: TRBV11-3; cdr3_nt: TGTGCCAGCAGCTTAGGGCGGAGTAGTTACACAGATACGCAGTATTTT; cdr3_aa: CASSLGRSSYTDTQYF
j_call: TRBJ2-1; d_call: TRBD2; clone_size: .; v_call: TRBV11-3; cdr3_nt: TGTGCCAGCAGCTTCGAACCGGGAGGGGTTTACAATGAGCAGTTCTTC; cdr3_aa: CASSFEPGGVYNEQFF
j_call: TRBJ2-7; d_call: .; clone_size: .; v_call: TRBV14; cdr3_nt: TGTGCCAGCAGCCCAAATTGGGGTGACGAGCAGTACTTC; cdr3_aa: CASSPNWGDEQYF
j_call: TRBJ2-2; d_call: .; clone_size: .; v_call: TRBV7-2; cdr3_nt: TGTGCCAGCAGCTTCCCTCTTTCCACCGGGGAGCTGTTTTTT; cdr3_aa: CASSFPLSTGELFF
j_call: TRBJ2-2; d_call: .; clone_size: .; v_call: TRBV5-6; cdr3_nt: TGTGCCAGCAGCTCGTTCCGGGAGCCCACCGGGGAGCTGTTTTTT; cdr3_aa: CASSSFREPTGELFF
j_call: TRBJ2-1; d_call: .; clone_size: .; v_call: TRBV5-1; cdr3_nt: TGCGCCAGCAGCAGCCCTACGAATGAGCAGTTCTTC; cdr3_aa: CASSSPTNEQFF
j_call: TRBJ2-2; d_call: .; clone_size: .; v_call: TRBV7-2; cdr3_nt: TGTGCCAGCAGCCCGCCCCGCAGGGAGCTGTTTTTT; cdr3_aa: CASSPPRRELFF
j_call: TRBJ2-3; d_call: .; clone_size: .; v_call: TRBV7-3; cdr3_nt: TGTGCCAGCAGCTTAATCAGGACAGATACGCAGTATTTT; cdr3_aa: CASSLIRTDTQYF
j_call: TRBJ1-1; d_call: TRBD1; clone_size: .; v_call: TRBV28; cdr3_nt: TGTGCCAGCAGCGGAATATGGGACAGCCGGAACACTGAAGCTTTCTTT; cdr3_aa: CASSGIWDSRNTEAFF
j_call: TRBJ2-1; d_call: .; clone_size: .; v_call: TRBV29-1; cdr3_nt: TGCAGCGTTGGGCAGGGATCTGAGCAGTTCTTC; cdr3_aa: CSVGQGSEQFF
j_call: TRBJ2-7; d_call: .; clone_size: .; v_call: TRBV5-6; cdr3_nt: TGTGCCAGCAGCTTGGGGCTAGCGTTCTACGAGCAGTACTTC; cdr3_aa: CASSLGLAFYEQYF
j_call: TRBJ1-4; d_call: TRBD1; clone_size: .; v_call: TRBV7-2; cdr3_nt: TGTGCCAGCAGCCCCGGGACAGACCCAACTAATGAAAAACTGTTTTTT; cdr3_aa: CASSPGTDPTNEKLFF
j_call: TRBJ2-4; d_call: TRBD2; clone_size: once; v_call: TRBV10-2; cdr3_nt: TGCGCCAGCAGGGGGGGCGGGGGGACCCAAAACATTCAGTACTTC; cdr3_aa: CASRGGGGTQNIQYF
j_call: TRBJ2-3; d_call: TRBD2; clone_size: .; v_call: TRBV15; cdr3_nt: TGTGCCACCAGCAGTCAGGGGCTAGCGGGAGGGCGGAACACAGATACGCAGTATTTT; cdr3_aa: CATSSQGLAGGRNTDTQYF
j_call: TRBJ2-2; d_call: .; clone_size: .; v_call: TRBV5-6; cdr3_nt: TGTGCCAGCAGCTTGGTTGTGACCGGGGAGCTGTTTTTT; cdr3_aa: CASSLVVTGELFF
j_call: TRBJ2-7; d_call: TRBD1; clone_size: .; v_call: TRBV5-1; cdr3_nt: TGCGCCAGCAGCCCATCCGGGACAGGTGGCTACGAGCAGTACTTC; cdr3_aa: CASSPSGTGGYEQYF
j_call: TRBJ2-1; d_call: TRBD1; clone_size: .; v_call: TRBV5-4; cdr3_nt: TGTGCCAGCAGCTTAGGGGGCCATGAGCAGTTCTTC; cdr3_aa: CASSLGGHEQFF
j_call: TRBJ2-1; d_call: .; clone_size: .; v_call: TRBV7-6; cdr3_nt: TGTGCCAGCAGCTCCGGGGGCAACAATGAGCAGTTCTTC; cdr3_aa: CASSSGGNNEQFF
j_call: TRBJ1-1; d_call: .; clone_size: .; v_call: TRBV7-3; cdr3_nt: TGTGCCAGCAGCCCGAACGGGGGTTGGGGCACTGAAGCTTTCTTT; cdr3_aa: CASSPNGGWGTEAFF
j_call: TRBJ2-5; d_call: TRBD2; clone_size: .; v_call: TRBV4-1; cdr3_nt: TGCGCCAGCAGCCAACACCCCGGTCGGCTAGCGGGAGCCCAAGAGACCCAGTACTTC; cdr3_aa: CASSQHPGRLAGAQETQYF
j_call: TRBJ2-7; d_call: TRBD1; clone_size: .; v_call: TRBV4-2; cdr3_nt: TGTGCCAGCAGCCTGGGACAGGGAACCTACGAGCAGTACTTC; cdr3_aa: CASSLGQGTYEQYF
j_call: TRBJ1-1; d_call: .; clone_size: medium-sized; v_call: TRBV19; cdr3_nt: TGTGCCAGTAGTATTGGGCAGGGCACTGAAGCTTTCTTT; cdr3_aa: CASSIGQGTEAFF
j_call: TRBJ2-7; d_call: TRBD2; clone_size: .; v_call: TRBV27; cdr3_nt: TGTGCCAGCAGATCCGGACTAGCGGGAGTACCCGAGCAGTACTTC; cdr3_aa: CASRSGLAGVPEQYF
j_call: TRBJ2-5; d_call: .; clone_size: .; v_call: TRBV19; cdr3_nt: TGTGCCAGTAGTACCCCCCGGACAACTCAAGAGACCCAGTACTTC; cdr3_aa: CASSTPRTTQETQYF
j_call: TRBJ2-1; d_call: .; clone_size: .; v_call: TRBV28; cdr3_nt: TGTGCCAGCAGTTTTATCGGGATGAGCCACAATGAGCAGTTCTTC; cdr3_aa: CASSFIGMSHNEQFF
j_call: TRBJ1-2; d_call: TRBD1; clone_size: once; v_call: TRBV7-8; cdr3_nt: TGTGCCAGCAGCTTCCAGACAGGGTATGGCTACACCTTC; cdr3_aa: CASSFQTGYGYTF
j_call: TRBJ1-2; d_call: .; clone_size: .; v_call: TRBV19; cdr3_nt: TGTGCCAGTAGTCCTAATCTTCCTCATCTCTATGGCTACACCTTC; cdr3_aa: CASSPNLPHLYGYTF
j_call: TRBJ2-1; d_call: TRBD2; clone_size: .; v_call: TRBV2; cdr3_nt: TGTGCCAGCAGCCCACTAGCGGGAGATTTAAATGAGCAGTTCTTC; cdr3_aa: CASSPLAGDLNEQFF
j_call: TRBJ2-1; d_call: .; clone_size: .; v_call: TRBV2; cdr3_nt: TGTGCCAGCAGTGGCGAGCAGTTCTTC; cdr3_aa: CASSGEQFF
j_call: TRBJ2-7; d_call: TRBD2; clone_size: .; v_call: TRBV5-1; cdr3_nt: TGCGCCAGCAGCTTGGCTGGCGGGGGCTACGAGCAGTACTTC; cdr3_aa: CASSLAGGGYEQYF
j_call: TRBJ2-3; d_call: TRBD2; clone_size: .; v_call: TRBV10-1; cdr3_nt: TGCGCCAGCAATGGCGGGAGGGAACCAGATACGCAGTATTTT; cdr3_aa: CASNGGREPDTQYF
j_call: TRBJ2-7; d_call: TRBD1; clone_size: .; v_call: TRBV11-3; cdr3_nt: TGTGCCAGCAGCTCCAGAGGACAGGGCCTAATTGCCTACGAGCAGTACTTC; cdr3_aa: CASSSRGQGLIAYEQYF
j_call: TRBJ2-7; d_call: TRBD1; clone_size: .; v_call: TRBV11-3; cdr3_nt: TGTGCCAGCAGCTTATCCCGCGACCGGACAGGGGTCTACGAGCAGTACTTC; cdr3_aa: CASSLSRDRTGVYEQYF
j_call: TRBJ2-7; d_call: .; clone_size: .; v_call: TRBV13; cdr3_nt: TGTGCCAGCAGCTGGGGACCGAACCCTTACGAGCAGTACTTC; cdr3_aa: CASSWGPNPYEQYF
j_call: TRBJ2-3; d_call: .; clone_size: .; v_call: TRBV11-3; cdr3_nt: TGTGCCAGCAGCTTAAGGGGTCCACACGGGGATACGCAGTATTTT; cdr3_aa: CASSLRGPHGDTQYF
j_call: TRBJ2-1; d_call: TRBD2; clone_size: .; v_call: TRBV7-6; cdr3_nt: TGTGCCAGCAGCTCCTTTAGCGGGGAGGGTGAGCAGTTCTTC; cdr3_aa: CASSSFSGEGEQFF
j_call: TRBJ2-7; d_call: .; clone_size: .; v_call: TRBV28; cdr3_nt: TGTGCCAGCAGCCGGCAGTACGAGCAGTACTTC; cdr3_aa: CASSRQYEQYF
j_call: TRBJ1-2; d_call: TRBD1; clone_size: .; v_call: TRBV7-3; cdr3_nt: TGTGCCAGCAGCTCCGAGGACAGGGGGTACGGTGGCTACACCTTC; cdr3_aa: CASSSEDRGYGGYTF
j_call: TRBJ1-4; d_call: .; clone_size: .; v_call: TRBV2; cdr3_nt: TGTGCCAGCAGTTGGACCGCCGATATGAATGAAAAACTGTTTTTT; cdr3_aa: CASSWTADMNEKLFF
j_call: TRBJ2-3; d_call: .; clone_size: .; v_call: TRBV11-2; cdr3_nt: TGTGCCAGCAGCTCCCCTAGCACAGATACGCAGTATTTT; cdr3_aa: CASSSPSTDTQYF
j_call: TRBJ1-5; d_call: .; clone_size: .; v_call: TRBV28; cdr3_nt: TGTGCCAGCAGTTTATGGACAGCCAATCAGCCCCAGCATTTT; cdr3_aa: CASSLWTANQPQHF
j_call: TRBJ2-7; d_call: TRBD2; clone_size: .; v_call: TRBV11-2; cdr3_nt: TGTGCCAGCAGCTTAGGGGAGGGAGTCTGGCCCTACGAGCAGTACTTC; cdr3_aa: CASSLGEGVWPYEQYF
j_call: TRBJ2-7; d_call: .; clone_size: .; v_call: TRBV30; cdr3_nt: TGTGCCTGGACTAACCCCATGCAAGGCCCCTACGAGCAGTACTTC; cdr3_aa: CAWTNPMQGPYEQYF
j_call: TRBJ2-1; d_call: .; clone_size: .; v_call: TRBV11-3; cdr3_nt: TGTGCCAGCAGCCCGAGATTTAGCGGATCGGGCGAGCAGTTCTTC; cdr3_aa: CASSPRFSGSGEQFF
j_call: TRBJ2-3; d_call: .; clone_size: .; v_call: TRBV19; cdr3_nt: TGTGCCACCTCATCCACAGGTCTTGCGGATACGCAGTATTTT; cdr3_aa: CATSSTGLADTQYF
j_call: TRBJ2-1; d_call: .; clone_size: .; v_call: TRBV6-6; cdr3_nt: TGTGCCAGCAGTTACTATAGCGGCCCCGGGGATGAGCAGTTCTTC; cdr3_aa: CASSYYSGPGDEQFF
j_call: TRBJ2-1; d_call: TRBD2; clone_size: .; v_call: TRBV28; cdr3_nt: TGTGCCAGCAGTCGACTACTAGCGGGGGGCGGCAATGAGCAGTTCTTC; cdr3_aa: CASSRLLAGGGNEQFF
j_call: TRBJ2-7; d_call: .; clone_size: .; v_call: TRBV10-3; cdr3_nt: TGTGCCATCAGTGAACAGGTCTACGAGCAGTACTTC; cdr3_aa: CAISEQVYEQYF